This T cell receptor beta chain was identified during a study of beta chain features in type 1 diabetes. Points from the study as a whole: Type 1 diabetes patients had VDJ junctions that carried fewer insertions and more deletions.

The isolated RNA, all of it, was reverse transcribed, so expressed TCRB transcripts were what got sequenced. When averaged, stem cell-like memory T cell samples yielded 950,000 to 1,100,000 reads. Sequencing used immunoSEQ multiplex PCR; TCRdb keeps in-frame clones, though not all of them. The sample yields more than 15,000 clones, approximately 55% seen once. Per germline, CDR1 LNHDA and CDR2 SQIVND (reference sequence). The CDR3 has 15 amino acids. The V gene end was trimmed by 6 bases and the J gene end by 2 bases; junction bases not matched to a gene: 6. Only a few counts were recorded for this clone. Its antigen is not identified.

V usage is TRBV19 and J usage is TRBJ2-5; 10 bases fit TRBD2. The specimen sequenced was stem cell memory CD4+ T cells from blood. This clonotype was obtained from a woman between 18 and 29 years old in good health. This CDR3 reads CASSHGLAVQETQYF. The CDR3 DNA is TGTGCCAGTAGCCACGGACTAGCGGTTCAAGAGACCCAGTACTTC. The complete variable domain, with remaining parts taken from reference TRBV19 and TRBJ2-5, reads DGGITQSPKYLFRKEGQNVTLSCEQNLNHDAMYWYRQDPGQGLRLIYYSQIVNDFQKGDIAEGYSVSREKKESFPLTVTSAQKNPTAFYLCASSHGLAVQETQYFGPGTRLLVL.